The source of this T cell receptor (beta chain) is a study of blood T cells in healthy people across ages. Study-wide findings and caveats: Reliance upon unsorted PBMCs precluded definitive naive versus antigen-experienced comparison. Naive CD4+ cell counts and diversity both ran higher in long-lived than in aged donors.

All donors came from Russia, were Caucasian and healthy, and spanned ages about 6 to 100. Primers used in a second PCR of roughly 7 to 12 cycles were a sample-barcoded 5' primer and a J-beta primer mix. Every single cDNA molecule received a tag from a template-switch adaptor with 12 random nucleotides. MiXCR, run by TCRdb on the 5' RACE reads, gives a single entry per CDR3 protein. The sample holds some 1.6 million distinct CDR3 sequences, about 35% seen once. Regarding this clonotype: What it binds is not known.

This TCR came from a woman younger than 45 in good health. The sequencing input was blood.

CDR3 in DNA: TGTGCCAGCAGTTTCGCCAGGGGGCAAACGGGGGAGCTGTTTTTT. Translating it yields CASSFARGQTGELFF. This chain links TRBV12-3 or TRBV12-4 with TRBJ2-2, with 8 bases lining up with TRBD1. The ends lost 3 bases at V and 8 bases at J; junction bases unmatched: 8. The CDR3 has 15 residues.